This TCR beta chain was observed in a study of naive and memory T cell subsets. Overall study findings and caveats: Diversity fell and Gini index rose from naive through CM, EM, EMRA.

CMV status came from CD4+ T cell IFNgamma after overnight CMV lysate stimulation of fresh PBMCs. CD8 T cells were positively selected from what remained after CD4 positive selection. The CDR3 extends over 14 amino acids. The V gene's germline CDR1 is MGHDK and CDR2 SYGVNS. V was shortened by 5 bases and J by 0 bases, with 11 bases between the two germline ends. This clonotype was found a few times. Its antigen remains unidentified. Two oligonucleotides, mixed equimolar, formed the beta constant-region primer covering TRBC1 and TRBC2. Ligation attached a single-stranded oligonucleotide with a 12-nucleotide UMI and the SP2 primer to the cDNA 3' end. A single record per CDR3 protein comes from TCRdb applying MiXCR to the UMI-ligation and nested PCR reads. This table holds around 160,000 distinct CDR3 sequences, around 15% found once.

The genes are TRBV25-1 and TRBJ2-7, with D possibly TRBD2 on 5 matching bases. The specimen sequenced was naive CD4+ T cells from blood. This TCR was sampled from a human donor in good health. The CDR3 region has the DNA TGTGCCAGCAGTAGTCTAGGGAGCTCCTACGAGCAGTACTTC. Protein product: CASSSLGSSYEQYF.